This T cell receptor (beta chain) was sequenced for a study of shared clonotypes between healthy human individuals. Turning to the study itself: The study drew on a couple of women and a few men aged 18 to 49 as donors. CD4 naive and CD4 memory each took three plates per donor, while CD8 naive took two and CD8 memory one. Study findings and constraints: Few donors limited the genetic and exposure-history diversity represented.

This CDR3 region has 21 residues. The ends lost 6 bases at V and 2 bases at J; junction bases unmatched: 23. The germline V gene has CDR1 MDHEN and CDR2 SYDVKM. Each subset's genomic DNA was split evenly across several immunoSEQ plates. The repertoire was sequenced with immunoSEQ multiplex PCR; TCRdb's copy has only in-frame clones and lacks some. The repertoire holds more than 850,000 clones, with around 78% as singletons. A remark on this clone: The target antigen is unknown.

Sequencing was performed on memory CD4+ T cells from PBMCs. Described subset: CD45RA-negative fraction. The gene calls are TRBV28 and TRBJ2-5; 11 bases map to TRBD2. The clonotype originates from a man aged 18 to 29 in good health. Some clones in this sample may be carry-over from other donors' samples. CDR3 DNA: TGTGCCAGCAGCTTCTGGCCCTTCGCAACTAGCGGGAGTTCAAATCAAGAGACCCAGTACTTC. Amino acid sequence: CASSFWPFATSGSSNQETQYF.